Below, 13 T cell receptor beta chains from the same sample are listed, as sequenced in a study of cytomegalovirus exposure and HLA in healthy donors. The PCR ran on 60 Vbeta and 13 Jbeta primers. Only in-frame clones appear in the TCRdb table, and some are missing; sequencing was by immunoSEQ multiplex PCR. Of under 90,000 clones detected, about 90% appear once; the ten largest clones hold 2% to 2.5%. Material for sequencing was PBMCs. The receptors originated from a man between 18 and 29 years old in good health and CMV-seronegative.

The V and J genes are TRBV2 and TRBJ2-3, with D possibly TRBD2 on 5 matching bases. The CDR3 is 16 amino acids. Germline lookup yields CDR1 SNHLY and CDR2 FYNNEI. Trimming took off 6 bases at V and 3 bases at J, with 19 bases between the two ends. The CDR3 region is CASSALVVGRTDTQYF. Here the CDR3 DNA reads TGTGCCAGCAGCGCACTAGTGGTAGGGAGAACAGATACGCAGTATTTT.

This clone was seen a few times. This chain uses TRBV9 with TRBJ2-1; perhaps TRBD2 as D (6 bases). Trimming took 4 bases from V and 0 from J, leaving 14 bases between them. This CDR3 is 16 amino acids long. Germline assignment: CDR1 SGDLS and CDR2 YYNGEE. The CDR3 DNA reads TGTGCCAGCAGCCTCGAGGGACTTAGCTCCTACAATGAGCAGTTCTTC. Translating it yields CASSLEGLSSYNEQFF.

The chain has TRBV18 and TRBJ1-5; the D is unclear. Germline V gene sequence: CDR1 KGHSH, CDR2 LQKENI. The CDR3 extends over 15 amino acids. V was cut by 2 bases and J by 4 bases, with 12 bases left in between. The CDR3 sequence is CASSPSGFPNQPQHF. Here the CDR3 DNA reads TGTGCCAGCTCACCATCGGGGTTTCCAAATCAGCCCCAGCATTTT.

This chain links TRBV15 with TRBJ1-5, with TRBD1 matching over 8 bases. Germline trimming cut 5 bases from V and 9 bases from J; bases unmatched to any gene: 6. Per the germline V gene, CDR1 is LNHNV and CDR2 is YYDKDF (reference sequence). The CDR3 spans 13 residues. CDR3: CATSSDRERPQHF. CDR3 sequence (DNA): TGTGCCACCAGCTCGGACAGGGAAAGGCCCCAGCATTTT.

This sequence joins TRBV7-2 and TRBJ2-2; weak D call: TRBD2 (7 bases). This CDR3 has 15 residues. The V end lost 5 bases, the J end lost 4 bases, and 14 bases lay between the germline ends. Germline loops: CDR1 SGHTA, CDR2 FQGNSA. The CDR3 DNA is TGTGCCAGCAGCCAACCGGCGGGGGCCACCGGGGAGCTGTTTTTT. Amino acids: CASSQPAGATGELFF.

The CDR3 sequence: CASSTGLAGPNEQFF. The CDR3 DNA reads as TGTGCCAGTAGTACGGGACTAGCGGGCCCCAATGAGCAGTTCTTC. The chain joins TRBV19 to TRBJ2-1, with 12 bases that match TRBD2. There are 15 residues in the CDR3. Trimming removed 4 bases from V and 6 bases from J; junction bases left unmatched: 4. The germline V gene has CDR1 LNHDA and CDR2 SQIVND (reference sequence).

This clone is a singleton in its sample. V is TRBV11-2 and J is TRBJ2-7; TRBD2 matches at 11 bases. Germline CDR1 is SGHAT and CDR2 is FQNNGV. The ends lost 5 bases at V and 2 bases at J; junction bases unmatched: 8. This CDR3 region has 16 residues. The CDR3 coding sequence is TGTGCCAGCAGCCTCCCGACTAGCGGGGTAACCTACGAGCAGTACTTC. This translates into CASSLPTSGVTYEQYF.

The chain uses TRBV10-1 and TRBJ1-4, with 7 bases aligning to TRBD1. This CDR3 region has 15 residues. CDR1 WNHNN and CDR2 SYGVQD come from the germline V gene (reference sequence). J gave up 7 bases and V 2 bases, and 7 bases lay outside the gene matches. CDR3 residues: CASSERRTGGEKLFF. In DNA, the CDR3 is TGCGCCAGCAGTGAGCGTAGGACAGGTGGTGAAAAACTGTTTTTT.

The CDR3 nucleotides read TGTGCCAGCAGTAACCACCTCCCCGGGACTAGCGGGAGGGCCAGGCAAAATGAGCAGTTCTTC. Residues: CASSNHLPGTSGRARQNEQFF. The V and J genes are TRBV2 and TRBJ2-1; 16 nucleotides line up with TRBD2. V was pared by 5 bases and J by 7 bases, with 20 bases of the junction left unmatched. Per germline, CDR1 SNHLY and CDR2 FYNNEI. The CDR3 runs to 21 residues.

The gene calls are TRBV7-6 and TRBJ2-7; the match to TRBD2 covers 9 bases. Germline-derived CDR1 and CDR2 are SGHVS and FNYEAQ. The CDR3 is 16 residues long. Trimming took 3 bases from V and 5 from J; bases not matched to a gene: 11. CDR3 sequence (DNA): TGTGCCAGCAGCTTCCGGCGGGAGGGTCCGCTTCACGAGCAGTACTTC. Amino acid sequence: CASSFRREGPLHEQYF.

This rearrangement joins TRBV6-1 to TRBJ2-3; 8 bases agree with TRBD1. This CDR3 is built from 14 residues. Germline CDR1 is MNHNS and CDR2 is SASEGT. The V and J ends lost 4 bases and 7 bases, in that order; junction bases with no gene match: 7. The chain's CDR3 is CASSVTGGRNTQYF. DNA of the CDR3: TGTGCCAGCAGTGTCACAGGGGGGAGAAATACGCAGTATTTT.

The rearrangement uses TRBV5-4 and TRBJ1-6; TRBD1 matches at 8 bases. This CDR3 is 16 amino acids long. V gave up 3 bases and J gave up 5 bases; unmatched junction bases: 7. The germline V gene has CDR1 SGHNT and CDR2 YYREEE (reference sequence). The CDR3 sequence is CASSSDRAGNNSPLHF. The CDR3 DNA reads as TGTGCCAGCAGCTCGGACAGGGCGGGAAATAATTCACCCCTCCACTTT. The variable domain in full, with the rest retrieved from reference TRBV5-4 and TRBJ1-6, is ETGVTQSPTHLIKTRGQQVTLRCSSQSGHNTVSWYQQALGQGPQFIFQYYREEENGRGNFPPRFSGLQFPNYSSELNVNALELDDSALYLCASSSDRAGNNSPLHFGNGTRLTVT.

The chain employs TRBV5-1 and TRBJ1-6; D is ambiguous. CDR1 and CDR2 from the germline V gene are SGHRS and YFSETQ. CDR3 length equals 14 residues. Trimming shortened V by 0 bases and J by 10 bases, and 11 bases separated the two germline ends. The CDR3 region has the DNA TGCGCCAGCAGCTTGGTGGGTGGAGAATCACCCCTCCACTTT. Amino acid sequence: CASSLVGGESPLHF.